This entry lists 29 T cell receptor beta chains sequenced from one sample in a study of blood T cell repertoires in COVID-19 (TCRdb year 2020). The library was built by means of the immunoSEQ multiplex PCR assay. TCRdb provides this immuneACCESS table in a form limited to in-frame rearrangements. Some clones are lacking; in checked studies, under half of them reflect an unresolved V gene, and why the rest are absent is not known. The sample table holds 260,000 or so clones, of which roughly 88% were seen once. More than 0.95% of the sample is taken by the ten largest. Sequencing input: PBMCs or T cells enriched from blood (not recorded which). Receptors originate from a middle-aged woman with acute COVID-19.

The chain carries TRBV3-1 (or the pseudogene TRBV3-2) and TRBJ2-5; 9 bases are shared with TRBD1. V trimming: 1 base; J trimming: 7 bases; junction bases outside the gene matches: 4. Germline V gives CDR1 LGHDT, CDR2 YNNKEL (reference sequence). The CDR3 is 14 residues long. The chain's CDR3 is CASSQGVGQGTQYF. The CDR3 nucleotides are TGTGCCAGCAGCCAAGGGGTGGGACAGGGGACCCAGTACTTC.

V is TRBV6-2 or TRBV6-3 and J is TRBJ1-2, with a weak D call TRBD1 (6 bases). The CDR3 spans 12 residues. Germline lookup yields CDR1 MNHEY and CDR2 SVGEGT. V lost 4 bases and J lost 5, with 8 bases in between. The DNA for the CDR3 is TGTGCCAGCAGTTGGCAGGGGTATGGCTACACCTTC. It specifies CASSWQGYGYTF.

The chain recombines TRBV7-9 with TRBJ2-1; 7 bases align to TRBD2. J was trimmed by 5 bases and V by 5 bases; bases with no gene match: 15. The length of the CDR3 is 17 residues. CDR1 and CDR2 (germline): SEHNR, FQNEAQ (reference sequence). The CDR3 coding sequence is TGTGCCAGCAGCCCTCCGGGGGGTCGACAAACGGACAATGAGCAGTTCTTC. The encoded protein is CASSPPGGRQTDNEQFF. The full variable domain, rest sourced from reference TRBV7-9 and TRBJ2-1, is DTGVSQNPRHKITKRGQNVTFRCDPISEHNRLYWYRQTLGQGPEFLTYFQNEAQLEKSRLLSDRFSAERPKGSFSTLEIQRTEQGDSAMYLCASSPPGGRQTDNEQFFGPGTRLTVL.

This clone was seen at least ten times. The V and J genes are TRBV14 and TRBJ2-7; TRBD1 matches 11 bases. This CDR3 is 15 amino acids long. J gave up 7 bases and V 1 base, and 6 bases lay outside the gene matches. CDR1 and CDR2 (germline): SGHDN, FVKESK. As DNA, the CDR3 is TGTGCCAGCAGCCAAGGGACAGGGGGCTGGGGTGAGCAGTACTTC. It encodes CASSQGTGGWGEQYF.

The genes are TRBV19 and TRBJ2-2, with TRBD1 as a possible D gene (6 bases). Trimming stripped 9 bases from V and 2 bases from J, with 10 bases between. Germline V gene data show CDR1 as LNHDA and CDR2 as SQIVND (reference sequence). The CDR3 contains 13 residues. The CDR3 nucleotides are TGTGCCAGCGGGACACAAAACACCGGGGAGCTGTTTTTT. It is translated as CASGTQNTGELFF.

This chain connects TRBV15 to TRBJ1-6; the D gene is possibly TRBD1 (6 bases). The germline V gene encodes CDR1 LNHNV and CDR2 YYDKDF (reference sequence). Trimming removed 1 base from V and 7 bases from J, with 8 bases in between. The CDR3 is made up of 14 amino acids. The CDR3 DNA reads as TGTGCCACCAGCAGAGGGACAGAAAATTCACCCCTCCACTTT. It specifies CATSRGTENSPLHF.

V and J are TRBV7-2 and TRBJ2-2, with TRBD2 as a possible D gene (7 bases). Germline V CDR1 and CDR2: SGHTA, FQGNSA. Between the trimmed V and J ends, which lost 6 bases and 4 bases, there was a span of 15 bases. This CDR3 spans 15 amino acids. For the CDR3, the DNA is TGTGCCAGCAGTTCGGGGGGCACGGGCACCGGGGAGCTGTTTTTT. As protein: CASSSGGTGTGELFF.

The chain combines TRBV18 with TRBJ2-7, with TRBD2 identical over 15 bases. This CDR3 region has 15 residues. The V segment lost 3 bases and the J segment 6 bases; nucleotides outside the gene matches: 3. Germline loops: CDR1 KGHSH, CDR2 LQKENI. CDR3 sequence (DNA): TGTGCCAGCTCACCGGGACTAGCGGGAGGTATCGAGCAGTACGTC. Translation: CASSPGLAGGIEQYV.

The genes are TRBV28 and TRBJ2-1; 10 bases fit TRBD1. Losses at the gene ends were 6 bases for V and 7 bases for J; bases not matched to a gene: 9. The germline V gene encodes CDR1 MDHEN and CDR2 SYDVKM. The CDR3 consists of 15 residues. The CDR3 protein is CASSAGTGDLNEQFF. CDR3 in DNA: TGTGCCAGCAGCGCGGGGACAGGGGACCTAAATGAGCAGTTCTTC. Variable domain in full (rest from reference TRBV28 and TRBJ2-1): DVKVTQSSRYLVKRTGEKVFLECVQDMDHENMFWYRQDPGLGLRLIYFSYDVKMKEKGDIPEGYSVSREKKERFSLILESASTNQTSMYLCASSAGTGDLNEQFFGPGTRLTVL.

To note about this clone: A much larger clone sits a single nucleotide away, making a read error possible. The CDR3 sequence: CASSYSSYNEQFF. Here the CDR3 DNA reads TGTGCCAGCAGTTATAGCTCCTACAATGAGCAGTTCTTC. The gene calls are TRBV27 and TRBJ2-1; no firm D call. The V gene lost 4 bases and the J gene lost 0 bases, with 4 bases spanning the gap. The CDR3 is 13 residues long. Germline CDR1 reads MNHEY; CDR2 reads SMNVEV (reference sequence).

This clone was found once. The genes are TRBV2 and TRBJ1-5; D gene ambiguous. The CDR3 has 14 amino acids. The ends were cut back, 2 bases at V and 2 bases at J, with 7 bases in the middle. Germline-derived CDR1 and CDR2 are SNHLY and FYNNEI. The CDR3 region has the DNA TGTGCCAGCAGTGAACCGCGGGGCAATCAGCCCCAGCATTTT. The encoded protein is CASSEPRGNQPQHF.

The V call is TRBV29-1, the J call TRBJ2-4; D perhaps matches TRBD1 (6 bases). Trimming cost V 6 bases and J 5 bases, with 14 bases left between them. The length of the CDR3 is 13 residues. Looked up from germline, CDR1 is SQVTM and CDR2 is ANQGSEA. CDR3 sequence reads: CSVTSGVENIQYF. The CDR3, as DNA: TGCAGCGTAACTTCAGGGGTCGAAAACATTCAGTACTTC.

The chain carries TRBV7-9 and TRBJ1-1; D is unclear. This CDR3 is built from 11 residues. The germline V gene encodes CDR1 SEHNR and CDR2 FQNEAQ (reference sequence). With 5 bases removed from V and 5 bases from J, the gap between germline ends came to 6 bases. This CDR3 reads CASSPRTEAFF. The CDR3 DNA follows: TGTGCCAGCAGCCCCCGGACTGAAGCTTTCTTT. Drawing the rest from reference TRBV7-9 and TRBJ1-1, the complete variable domain is DTGVSQNPRHKITKRGQNVTFRCDPISEHNRLYWYRQTLGQGPEFLTYFQNEAQLEKSRLLSDRFSAERPKGSFSTLEIQRTEQGDSAMYLCASSPRTEAFFGQGTRLTVV.

This chain joins TRBV29-1 and TRBJ1-2, with 9 bases fitting TRBD1. The CDR3 loop spans 14 amino acids. Germline V gene data show CDR1 as SQVTM and CDR2 as ANQGSEA. Unmatched junction bases numbered 12, after V lost 3 bases and J lost 10 bases. In nucleotides, the CDR3 is TGCAGCGTTGATTTTATTTGGGGACAGGGAGTCTACACCTTC. Protein: CSVDFIWGQGVYTF.

The chain recombines TRBV18 with TRBJ1-2; D remains ambiguous. Germline V gene lookup returns CDR1 KGHSH and CDR2 LQKENI. CDR3 length: 14 amino acids. V lost 3 bases, J lost 3 bases, and 11 bases lay in between. The CDR3 reads CASSPRQEDYGYTF. The DNA for the CDR3 is TGTGCCAGCTCACCTCGGCAGGAGGACTATGGCTACACCTTC.

The chain recombines TRBV19 with TRBJ2-3, with D perhaps TRBD2 (5 bases). The CDR3 contains 14 residues. The V end lost 8 bases, the J end lost 0 bases, and 12 bases lay between the germline ends. Germline CDR1 is LNHDA and CDR2 is SQIVND (reference sequence). The CDR3 nucleotides are TGTGCCAGTTCCCCCGGGATTAGCACAGATACGCAGTATTTT. Its translation: CASSPGISTDTQYF.

V usage is TRBV19 and J usage is TRBJ2-1; 13 nucleotides match TRBD2. The germline gives CDR1 LNHDA, CDR2 SQIVND (reference sequence). The CDR3 covers 17 residues. V gave up 1 base and J gave up 8 bases; unmatched junction bases: 8. CDR3 DNA: TGTGCCAGTAGTATAGGGACTGGACTAGCGGGAGCCGATGAGCAGTTCTTC. It yields the protein CASSIGTGLAGADEQFF.

The chain is built from TRBV27 and TRBJ1-5; D is uncertain. V dropped 7 bases and J dropped 0 bases, with 10 bases sitting between them. The CDR3 runs 14 residues. Germline V gene data show CDR1 as MNHEY and CDR2 as SMNVEV (reference sequence). CDR3 bases: TGTGCCAGCAAACAAGAAAATAGCAATCAGCCCCAGCATTTT. This sequence encodes CASKQENSNQPQHF.

This sequence joins TRBV7-2 and TRBJ1-6; maybe TRBD1 (6 bases). The germline V gene encodes CDR1 SGHTA and CDR2 FQGNSA. CDR3 size: 15 residues. With 5 bases removed from V and 1 base from J, the gap between germline ends came to 9 bases. CDR3 region: CASSKQGSYNSPLHF. The CDR3 DNA reads TGTGCCAGCAGCAAACAGGGTTCCTATAATTCACCCCTCCACTTT.

The chain is built from TRBV3-1 (or the pseudogene TRBV3-2) and TRBJ2-5, with 10 bases identical to TRBD1. The CDR3 has 14 residues. With V trimmed by 4 bases and J by 5 bases, 4 bases remained unmatched. In germline, CDR1 is LGHDT, CDR2 YNNKEL (reference sequence). The CDR3 protein is CASSPRTGGETQYF. The CDR3 DNA follows: TGTGCCAGCAGCCCCAGGACAGGGGGGGAGACCCAGTACTTC.

The rearrangement joins TRBV19 to TRBJ1-1; maybe TRBD1 (6 bases). Germline CDR1 reads LNHDA; CDR2 reads SQIVND (reference sequence). The CDR3 contains 14 residues. Trimming took 6 bases from V and 2 from J, leaving 13 bases between them. CDR3 protein: CASRFRQENTEAFF. The CDR3 region has the DNA TGTGCCAGTAGATTTCGACAGGAAAACACTGAAGCTTTCTTT.

The genes are TRBV4-1 and TRBJ2-7, with TRBD2 matching 9 bases. The CDR3 consists of 16 residues. CDR1 MGHRA and CDR2 YSYEKL come from the germline V gene. J lost 1 base, V lost 3 bases, and 7 bases had no gene match. This chain's CDR3 is CASSQASGKASYEQYF. The CDR3 DNA follows: TGCGCCAGCAGCCAGGCTAGCGGGAAGGCGTCCTACGAGCAGTACTTC.

Here the CDR3 reads CASSEVGQLDGYTF. DNA of the CDR3: TGTGCCAGCAGTGAAGTGGGACAGTTGGACGGCTACACCTTC. This rearrangement joins TRBV25-1 to TRBJ1-2; 7 nucleotides agree with TRBD1. The CDR3 runs to 14 residues. J lost 8 bases, V lost 2 bases, and 8 bases had no gene match. Per germline, CDR1 MGHDK and CDR2 SYGVNS.

The V call is TRBV5-6, the J call TRBJ1-4, with 8 nucleotides matching TRBD1. V was clipped by 1 base and J by 2 bases; unmatched bases: 10. This CDR3 contains 18 residues. The germline gives CDR1 SGHDT, CDR2 YYEEEE. The CDR3 loop is CASSLQGAPLATNEKLFF. The CDR3 DNA reads TGTGCCAGCAGCTTGCAGGGGGCGCCCCTGGCGACTAATGAAAAACTGTTTTTT.

The V gene is TRBV2, the J gene TRBJ1-1, with D possibly TRBD1 on 5 matching bases. V lost 6 bases, J lost 0 bases, and 11 bases lay in between. Germline CDR1 reads SNHLY; CDR2 reads FYNNEI. The CDR3 consists of 14 residues. CDR3 sequence reads: CASRTGLMNTEAFF. In nucleotides, the CDR3 is TGTGCCAGCAGAACGGGACTCATGAACACTGAAGCTTTCTTT.

This chain connects TRBV4-1 to TRBJ2-7, with D perhaps matching TRBD2 (5 bases). Germline values: CDR1 MGHRA, CDR2 YSYEKL. V was shortened by 1 base and J by 2 bases, with 21 bases between the two germline ends. This CDR3 has 18 amino acids. The CDR3: CASSQGPRRTQLTYEQYF. Here the CDR3 DNA reads TGCGCCAGCAGCCAAGGGCCCCGTCGGACTCAGTTGACCTACGAGCAGTACTTC.

This clone was seen many times. The chain uses TRBV7-8 and TRBJ1-6; D call uncertain. Germline loops: CDR1 SGHVS, CDR2 FQNEAQ. V was cut by 5 bases and J by 14 bases, with 19 bases left in between. The CDR3 has 14 amino acids. The CDR3 region is CASSPPAGTISLHF. The CDR3 DNA follows: TGTGCCAGCAGCCCCCCCGCGGGCACGATTTCCCTCCACTTT. Drawing the rest from reference TRBV7-8 and TRBJ1-6, the complete variable domain is GAGVSQSPRYKVAKRGQDVALRCDPISGHVSLFWYQQALGQGPEFLTYFQNEAQLDKSGLPSDRFFAERPEGSVSTLKIQRTQQEDSAVYLCASSPPAGTISLHFGNGTRLTVT.

In DNA, the CDR3 is TGTGCCAGCAGTTCGACTGCGAACTATGGCTACACCTTC. Translation: CASSSTANYGYTF. The genes are TRBV12-3 or TRBV12-4 and TRBJ1-2; D gene ambiguous. The CDR3 extends over 13 amino acids. Between the trimmed V and J ends, which lost 4 bases and 2 bases, there was a span of 8 bases.

This rearrangement joins TRBV4-1 to TRBJ1-1; D unresolved. Germline CDR1 is MGHRA and CDR2 is YSYEKL. V was clipped by 2 bases and J by 0 bases, with 7 bases between them. The CDR3 runs 14 residues. The DNA for the CDR3 is TGCGCCAGCAGCCAATTCGGGATGAACACTGAAGCTTTCTTT. Protein: CASSQFGMNTEAFF.